The next 32 T cell receptor beta chains were all read from a single sample in a study of T cell responses to AZD1222 COVID-19 vaccine. Repertoires were generated with immunoSEQ multiplex PCR, while TCRdb's copy carries only in-frame clones and drops some. The sample includes approximately 180,000 clones, about 85% of them seen just once. This specimen was peripheral blood, taken on day 0 of AZD1222 vaccination. These receptor sequences come from an adult in good health.

Only a few counts were recorded for this clone. This chain uses TRBV27 with TRBJ1-2, with D tentatively TRBD1 (5 bases). Germline V gene lookup returns CDR1 MNHEY and CDR2 SMNVEV (reference sequence). V was clipped by 6 bases and J by 4 bases, with 18 bases between them. The CDR3 runs to 15 residues. CDR3 nucleotide sequence: TGTGCCAGCAGCCCACAGGAAAGCCCGGCCTATGGCTACACCTTC. It translates to CASSPQESPAYGYTF.

This sequence joins TRBV15 and TRBJ2-6, with no clear D. The germline V and J ends were trimmed by 11 bases and 4 bases, with 15 bases remaining between them. This CDR3 has 14 amino acids. CDR1 and CDR2 (germline): LNHNV, YYDKDF (reference sequence). CDR3 bases: TGTGCCTCAACGGCTCGCTCAGGGGCCAACGTCCTGACTTTC. Protein product: CASTARSGANVLTF.

The rearrangement uses TRBV7-9 and TRBJ2-5; D is unclear. V was cut by 5 bases and J by 4 bases, with 8 bases left in between. CDR1 and CDR2 (germline): SEHNR, FQNEAQ (reference sequence). The CDR3 is 12 residues long. The CDR3 protein is CASSPTAETQYF. The CDR3 nucleotides read TGTGCCAGCAGCCCGACGGCAGAGACCCAGTACTTC.

The chain carries TRBV19 and TRBJ1-2; D is possibly TRBD1 (6 bases). V gave up 5 bases and J gave up 2 bases, with 18 bases separating them. The CDR3 extends over 16 amino acids. Germline V gene data show CDR1 as LNHDA and CDR2 as SQIVND (reference sequence). The DNA for the CDR3 is TGTGCCAGTAGTCTCACCGGCGGGGGCCCAAACTATGGCTACACCTTC. Translation: CASSLTGGGPNYGYTF. The complete variable domain, with remaining parts taken from reference TRBV19 and TRBJ1-2, reads DGGITQSPKYLFRKEGQNVTLSCEQNLNHDAMYWYRQDPGQGLRLIYYSQIVNDFQKGDIAEGYSVSREKKESFPLTVTSAQKNPTAFYLCASSLTGGGPNYGYTFGSGTRLTVV.

As concerns this clone: The germline gene is not matched at one end of the junction; a read error may be the cause. The chain employs TRBV7-2 and TRBJ2-7; TRBD2 matches 9 bases. CDR3 length: 17 amino acids. CDR1 SGHTA and CDR2 FQGNSA come from the germline V gene. The CDR3 reads CASSLGGDSGSQYAQYF. Written as DNA, the CDR3 is TGTGCCAGCAGCTTAGGTGGTGATAGCGGGAGCCAATACGCGCAGTACTTC.

The chain recombines TRBV30 with TRBJ1-2; no definite D call. The V gene lost 4 bases and the J gene lost 4 bases, with 16 bases spanning the gap. The CDR3 length is 14 residues. From germline, CDR1 is GTSNPN and CDR2 SVGIG (reference sequence). The CDR3 reads CAWTKDLASYGYTF. The CDR3 DNA sequence: TGTGCCTGGACCAAAGACCTTGCGTCCTATGGCTACACCTTC. The variable domain in full, with the rest retrieved from reference TRBV30 and TRBJ1-2, is SQTIHQWPATLVQPVGSPLSLECTVEGTSNPNLYWYRQAAGRGLQLLFYSVGIGQISSEVPQNLSASRPQDRQFILSSKKLLLSDSGFYLCAWTKDLASYGYTFGSGTRLTVV.

This clone was seen more than once but under ten times. This chain links TRBV28 with TRBJ1-4; 8 bases match TRBD1. V shed 6 bases and J 4 bases; nucleotides not matched to a gene: 7. Germline loops: CDR1 MDHEN, CDR2 SYDVKM. CDR3 length: 15 amino acids. CDR3 protein: CASSRTGGGNEKLFF. CDR3 coding DNA: TGTGCCAGCAGCCGTACAGGGGGAGGTAATGAAAAACTGTTTTTT.

This rearrangement joins TRBV21-1 to TRBJ2-3; the table names TRBD2, a call not compared with the DNA. TRBV21-1 is a documented pseudogene. This CDR3 is 16 amino acids long. CDR3 sequence (DNA): TGTGCCAGCAGCAAAAGGACTAGCGGGGCAGGAGATACGCAGTATTTT. It yields the protein CASSKRTSGAGDTQYF.

This clone was counted a single time. J is TRBJ2-1 and V is TRBV11-3, with TRBD2 matching over 13 bases. The germline V gene encodes CDR1 SGHNT and CDR2 YENEEA. This CDR3 is 16 amino acids long. J gave up 4 bases and V 5 bases, and 5 bases lay outside the gene matches. CDR3 residues: CASSPGTSGVYNEQFF. The CDR3 nucleotides are TGTGCCAGCAGCCCGGGGACTAGCGGGGTTTACAATGAGCAGTTCTTC.

The chain is built from TRBV19 and TRBJ1-1; tentative D call: TRBD1 (6 bases). The germline V gene encodes CDR1 LNHDA and CDR2 SQIVND (reference sequence). The length of the CDR3 is 15 residues. V dropped 5 bases and J dropped 1 base, with 14 bases sitting between them. The CDR3 loop reads CASSSPGAPNTEAFF. CDR3 bases: TGTGCCAGTAGTTCCCCAGGGGCACCGAACACTGAAGCTTTCTTT.

This chain connects TRBV11-3 to TRBJ2-1; D is possibly TRBD1 (7 bases). The CDR3 runs to 15 residues. Per the germline V gene, CDR1 is SGHNT and CDR2 is YENEEA. Trimming took 5 bases from V and 6 from J, leaving 17 bases between them. CDR3 in amino acids: CASSRRRGQINEQFF. The CDR3 nucleotides are TGTGCCAGCAGCCGCCGGAGGGGACAGATCAATGAGCAGTTCTTC.

The chain carries TRBV19 and TRBJ2-7; no clear D gene. The germline V gene encodes CDR1 LNHDA and CDR2 SQIVND (reference sequence). This CDR3 spans 15 amino acids. V lost 3 bases and J lost 2, with 14 bases in between. This CDR3 is CASSMFVGFPYEQYF. The CDR3 DNA reads TGTGCCAGTAGTATGTTTGTCGGGTTTCCCTACGAGCAGTACTTC.

This clone was observed once. The CDR3 DNA reads as TGTGCCTGGACCGGGACTAGGAGCACAGATACGCAGTATTTT. Translating gives CAWTGTRSTDTQYF. The genes are TRBV30 and TRBJ2-3, with TRBD2 matching over 8 bases. V lost 4 bases, J lost 0 bases, and 3 bases stayed unmatched. Germline loops: CDR1 GTSNPN, CDR2 SVGIG (reference sequence). The CDR3 is 14 residues long.

V usage is TRBV5-5 and J usage is TRBJ2-2, with D maybe TRBD1 (5 bases). V dropped 0 bases and J dropped 6 bases, with 12 bases sitting between them. The CDR3 runs to 15 residues. Germline CDR1 and CDR2: SGHKS and YYEKEE (reference sequence). CDR3 in DNA: TGTGCCAGCAGCTTGGCTGGGGCCAGGGCCGGGGAGCTGTTTTTT. Its protein product is CASSLAGARAGELFF.

This clone was recorded a few times. The CDR3 coding sequence is TGTGCCAGCAGCCGCGGATTGTTTAATTCACCCCTCCACTTT. As protein: CASSRGLFNSPLHF. The chain joins TRBV14 to TRBJ1-6, with D unresolved. There are 14 residues in the CDR3. Germline V gene sequence: CDR1 SGHDN, CDR2 FVKESK. The V gene lost 4 bases and the J gene lost 6 bases, with 10 bases spanning the gap.

CDR3 sequence: CASSQAASKAFF. The CDR3 DNA reads as TGTGCCAGCAGCCAAGCGGCCAGTAAGGCTTTCTTT. V is TRBV3-1 (or the pseudogene TRBV3-2) and J is TRBJ1-1; D uncertain. Trimming shortened V by 1 base and J by 11 bases, and 11 bases separated the two germline ends. Germline CDR1 is LGHDT and CDR2 is YNNKEL (reference sequence). This CDR3 is 12 amino acids long.

The chain carries TRBV30 and TRBJ2-1; 15 nucleotides match TRBD2. V lost 1 base and J lost 0; bases outside the gene matches: 4. Germline loops: CDR1 GTSNPN, CDR2 SVGIG (reference sequence). CDR3 length: 18 amino acids. The CDR3 is CAWSAGTSGRPSYNEQFF. CDR3 nucleotide sequence: TGTGCCTGGAGTGCAGGGACTAGCGGGAGGCCCTCCTACAATGAGCAGTTCTTC. Drawing the rest from reference TRBV30 and TRBJ2-1, the complete variable domain is SQTIHQWPATLVQPVGSPLSLECTVEGTSNPNLYWYRQAAGRGLQLLFYSVGIGQISSEVPQNLSASRPQDRQFILSSKKLLLSDSGFYLCAWSAGTSGRPSYNEQFFGPGTRLTVL.

The CDR3 spells CATSRQGTTTDTQYF. DNA for the CDR3: TGTGCCACCAGCAGACAGGGGACTACCACAGATACGCAGTATTTT. V is TRBV15 and J is TRBJ2-3; maybe TRBD2 (7 bases). V shed 2 bases and J shed 2 bases, with 11 bases lying between them. This CDR3 contains 15 residues. In germline, CDR1 is LNHNV, CDR2 YYDKDF (reference sequence).

On this clone: A single base separates this from a much larger clone, so it may be a read error. Here the CDR3 reads CASSLLNTEAFF. CDR3 nucleotides: TGTGCCAGCAGTCTCCTGAACACTGAAGCTTTCTTT. V and J are TRBV28 and TRBJ1-1, with no clear D. The CDR3 spans 12 residues. V shed 5 bases and J shed 0 bases, with 4 bases lying between them. Per the germline V gene, CDR1 is MDHEN and CDR2 is SYDVKM.

The chain carries TRBV28 and TRBJ2-7; 11 bases map to TRBD1. This CDR3 spans 15 amino acids. J lost 3 bases, V lost 5 bases, and 6 bases had no gene match. Per the germline V gene, CDR1 is MDHEN and CDR2 is SYDVKM. The CDR3: CASSTRTGGVYEQYF. In nucleotides, the CDR3 is TGTGCCAGCAGTACTAGGACAGGGGGCGTCTACGAGCAGTACTTC.

The V and J genes are TRBV12-3 or TRBV12-4 and TRBJ2-4; D unclear. The CDR3 length is 13 residues. Trimming took off 5 bases at V and 10 bases at J, with 15 bases between the two ends. CDR3 residues: CASSPPPLRIQYF. The CDR3 DNA sequence: TGTGCCAGCAGTCCCCCCCCTTTAAGGATTCAGTACTTC.

V usage is TRBV30 and J usage is TRBJ2-1; a weak D match, TRBD2 (6 bases). Germline V lookup: CDR1 GTSNPN, CDR2 SVGIG (reference sequence). CDR3 length: 17 residues. Between the trimmed V and J ends, which lost 3 bases and 2 bases, there was a span of 20 bases. CDR3 nucleotide sequence: TGTGCCTGGAGCGGCGGTCCTCTTCCGGGAGCCTACAATGAGCAGTTCTTC. This encodes CAWSGGPLPGAYNEQFF.

The chain joins TRBV7-2 to TRBJ2-3, with 14 bases matching TRBD2. Germline V gene sequence: CDR1 SGHTA, CDR2 FQGNSA. CDR3 size: 19 residues. The V gene end was trimmed by 5 bases and the J gene end by 0 bases; junction bases not matched to a gene: 10. The CDR3: CASSLIGLAGGSSTDTQYF. CDR3 nucleotides: TGTGCCAGCAGCCTGATCGGACTAGCGGGAGGATCTAGCACAGATACGCAGTATTTT.

CDR3 nucleotides: TGTGCCAGCAGCGCCATAGCGGGAGTTTCAGATACGCAGTATTTT. Protein: CASSAIAGVSDTQYF. This chain connects TRBV9 to TRBJ2-3; 9 positions agree with TRBD2. There are 15 residues in the CDR3. Germline trimming cut 3 bases from V and 4 bases from J; bases unmatched to any gene: 6. CDR1 and CDR2 (germline): SGDLS, YYNGEE.

This sequence joins TRBV10-3 and TRBJ1-1, with D hard to call. The CDR3 covers 15 residues. V dropped 3 bases and J dropped 7 bases, with 18 bases sitting between them. Germline CDR1 and CDR2: ENHRY and SYGVKD. The CDR3, as DNA: TGTGCCATCAGTGATTGGGGATCGGAGCTAAATGAAGCTTTCTTT. Protein: CAISDWGSELNEAFF.

J is TRBJ2-5 and V is TRBV6-5; 9 bases fit TRBD1. CDR1 is MNHEY and CDR2 is SVGAGI in the germline V gene. Trimming removed 6 bases from V and 5 bases from J; junction bases left unmatched: 7. There are 14 residues in the CDR3. CDR3 in amino acids: CASRNTGGAETQYF. The CDR3 DNA reads TGTGCCAGCAGAAATACAGGGGGCGCGGAGACCCAGTACTTC.

The chain combines TRBV7-8 with TRBJ2-5, with D possibly matching TRBD1 (5 bases). Per germline, CDR1 SGHVS and CDR2 FQNEAQ. The CDR3 covers 13 residues. V shed 2 bases and J shed 10 bases, with 14 bases lying between them. For the CDR3, the DNA is TGTGCCAGCAGCTTATTGTCGTTAGGGGACCAGTACTTC. Translating gives CASSLLSLGDQYF.

This chain connects TRBV27 to TRBJ1-1; 7 bases agree with TRBD1. The CDR3 covers 15 residues. From germline, CDR1 is MNHEY and CDR2 SMNVEV (reference sequence). With V trimmed by 0 bases and J by 4 bases, 5 bases remained unmatched. The CDR3 nucleotides are TGTGCCAGCAGTTTATCGAGGAGGGGGCTCACTGAAGCTTTCTTT. Its translation: CASSLSRRGLTEAFF.

The rearrangement links TRBV6-4 to TRBJ1-4, with D possibly TRBD1 on 5 matching bases. Germline V lookup: CDR1 MRHNA, CDR2 SNTAGT. The CDR3 totals 14 residues. V lost 3 bases, J lost 10 bases, and 15 bases lay in between. Here the CDR3 reads CASSESGAKGKLFF. In DNA form, the CDR3 reads TGTGCCAGCAGTGAATCCGGGGCCAAGGGAAAACTGTTTTTT.

The rearrangement uses TRBV5-1 and TRBJ1-3, with a tentative D call TRBD1 (6 bases). The CDR3 covers 14 residues. Germline V CDR1 and CDR2: SGHRS, YFSETQ. Trimming cost V 2 bases and J 0 bases, with 6 bases left between them. CDR3 amino acids: CASSLQGSGNTIYF. CDR3 bases: TGCGCCAGCAGCTTACAGGGCTCTGGAAACACCATATATTTT.

CDR3 in DNA: TGCGCCAGCAGCTTGTCTTTGTTTGGGGTGGGTGCTGAAGCTTTCTTT. Protein sequence: CASSLSLFGVGAEAFF. The chain links TRBV5-1 to TRBJ1-1; D remains ambiguous. Germline V gives CDR1 SGHRS, CDR2 YFSETQ. This CDR3 is 16 amino acids long. V dropped 1 base and J dropped 6 bases, with 19 bases sitting between them.

To note about this clone: Additional DNA sequences in this sample encode the identical CDR3. The chain uses TRBV19 and TRBJ2-2, with D perhaps assigned TRBD1 or TRBD2 (5 bases each). CDR3 length: 15 residues. Germline CDR1 reads LNHDA; CDR2 reads SQIVND (reference sequence). Trimming removed 5 bases at V and 2 bases at J, with 12 bases between. The CDR3 sequence: CASSPPGPNTGELFF. The CDR3 DNA sequence: TGTGCCAGTAGTCCCCCGGGACCAAACACCGGGGAGCTGTTTTTT.